The clone carrying this T cell receptor (beta chain) was recorded many times. As yet, its antigen is unknown. The sample is drawn from a study of T-cell reconstitution after alpha-beta-depleted transplantation in children. Study-wide results and limits: By one year post-transplant, T-cell counts and diversity largely arose from T cells that were newly produced. Several hundred expanded graft clones reportedly were the source of alpha-beta T cells about two months after transplant. The origin of high day-60 TCRbeta diversity in some patients lay in surviving recipient T cells and thymic progenitors.

Unique molecular identifiers were incorporated into the prepared TCRbeta library. MiXCR, applied by TCRdb to the PCR reads, yields one record per CDR3 protein. The profile shows roughly 200,000 distinct CDR3 sequences, about 11% of them singletons. This CDR3 is 17 amino acids long. The V and J ends lost 0 bases and 1 base respectively, with 18 bases between them. Looked up from germline, CDR1 is DFQATT and CDR2 is SNEGSKA (reference sequence). This receptor was taken from a child younger than two with acute myeloid leukemia, due to receive a stem cell transplant. The rearrangement uses TRBV20-1 and TRBJ1-1; D unclear. The specimen comprised PBMCs, sampled before TCRalphabeta/CD19-depleted stem cell transplant. This chain's CDR3 is CSARDRRGQNRNTEAFF. As DNA, the CDR3 is TGCAGTGCTAGAGATCGGCGCGGCCAGAACAGGAACACTGAAGCTTTCTTT.